This TCR beta chain was recovered during a study of blood T cell repertoires in COVID-19. Overall study: T cells, B-cell-depleted T cells, or PBMCs supplied cDNA or gDNA.

The CDR3 spans 12 residues. Germline CDR1 and CDR2: SGHNT and YENEEA. V was clipped by 3 bases and J by 15 bases; unmatched bases: 7. Source study methods: Amplification of reference gene primers was used by the study to estimate nucleated cell counts. Repertoires were generated with immunoSEQ multiplex PCR, while TCRdb's copy carries only in-frame clones and drops some. V, J and clone size are those of that table, while D and trimming were read from the DNA. The table records 200,000 to 250,000 clones, 70% to 85% of them present only once. The chain couples TRBV11-3 to TRBJ1-4, with 7 bases that match TRBD1. Sequenced material: peripheral blood. This receptor was taken from a woman between 35 and 50 years old who had recovered from COVID-19. The CDR3 DNA reads TGTGCCAGCAGCTTTCAAGACAGGGCCGTGTTTTTT. Translating it yields CASSFQDRAVFF.